The following is a T cell receptor (beta chain) sequence with its context. This record belongs to a study of shared clonotypes between healthy human individuals. Only in-frame clones appear in the TCRdb table, and some are missing; sequencing was by immunoSEQ multiplex PCR. The data show about 1 million clones, around three quarters seen once. V was pared by 0 bases and J by 8 bases, with 13 bases between. Per the germline V gene, CDR1 is LNHNV and CDR2 is YYDKDF (reference sequence). The CDR3 covers 15 residues. The sequence derives from a man between 18 and 35 years old in good health. Some clones in this sample may be carry-over from other donors' samples. What was sequenced was memory CD4+ T cells from PBMCs. Subset denoted: CD45RA-negative fraction. V usage is TRBV15 and J usage is TRBJ1-4; D not certain. Written as DNA, the CDR3 is TGTGCCACCAGCAGAGATGGGCAGGCTGGAGAAAAACTGTTTTTT. It codes for CATSRDGQAGEKLFF.